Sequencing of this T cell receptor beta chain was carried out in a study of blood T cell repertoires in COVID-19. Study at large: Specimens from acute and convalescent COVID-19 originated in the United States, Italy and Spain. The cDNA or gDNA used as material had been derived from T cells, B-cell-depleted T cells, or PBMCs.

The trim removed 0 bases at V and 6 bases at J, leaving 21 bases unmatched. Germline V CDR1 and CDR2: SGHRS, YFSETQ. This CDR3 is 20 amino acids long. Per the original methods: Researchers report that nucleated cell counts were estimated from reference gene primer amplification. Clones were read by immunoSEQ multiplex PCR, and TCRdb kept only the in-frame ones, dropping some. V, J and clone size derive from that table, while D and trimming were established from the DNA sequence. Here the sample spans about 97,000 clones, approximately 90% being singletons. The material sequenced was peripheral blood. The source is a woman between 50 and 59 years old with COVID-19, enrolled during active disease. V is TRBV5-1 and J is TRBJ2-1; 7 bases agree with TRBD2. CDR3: CASSLGVVGGTPQRPNEQFF. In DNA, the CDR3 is TGCGCCAGCAGCTTGGGTGTGGTCGGGGGGACCCCCCAAAGACCCAATGAGCAGTTCTTC.